A single sample gave rise to the 27 T cell receptor beta chains below, sequenced in a study of blood T cell repertoires in COVID-19. TCRdb keeps only in-frame clones here, not all; method: immunoSEQ multiplex PCR. The sample has about 180,000 clones, more than 75% seen once. Input material: peripheral blood. The receptors were sampled from a person between 65 and 79 years old with COVID-19, enrolled during active disease.

The chain has TRBV11-2 and TRBJ2-7; D gene ambiguous. The V gene's germline CDR1 is SGHAT and CDR2 FQNNGV. The CDR3 covers 11 residues. Trimming stripped 5 bases from V and 1 base from J, with 3 bases between. The CDR3 spells CASSHSYEQYF. The CDR3 region has the DNA TGTGCCAGCAGCCATTCCTACGAGCAGTACTTC.

The chain is built from TRBV7-2 and TRBJ2-4, with 9 bases identical to TRBD2. With 5 bases clipped from V and 0 bases from J, the junction kept 5 bases outside the gene matches. The CDR3 covers 16 residues. In germline, CDR1 is SGHTA, CDR2 FQGNSA. The CDR3 DNA sequence: TGTGCCAGCAGCCCGAGACTAGCGGAAGCCAAAAACATTCAGTACTTC. Amino acids: CASSPRLAEAKNIQYF.

This chain uses TRBV5-5 with TRBJ2-1; 9 bases map to TRBD1. CDR3 length equals 17 residues. The germline V gene encodes CDR1 SGHKS and CDR2 YYEKEE (reference sequence). Unmatched junction bases numbered 8, after V lost 4 bases and J lost 0 bases. The CDR3 DNA reads TGTGCCAGCAGCCCGGGACAGGGCCTTCCCTCCTACAATGAGCAGTTCTTC. It yields the protein CASSPGQGLPSYNEQFF.

The chain combines TRBV29-1 with TRBJ2-7, with 9 positions matching TRBD1. Germline CDR1 SQVTM, CDR2 ANQGSEA. The CDR3 covers 11 residues. J lost 4 bases, V lost 7 bases, and 2 bases had no gene match. CDR3 region: CSGGQGYEQYF. The CDR3 DNA is TGCAGCGGAGGACAGGGGTACGAGCAGTACTTC.

Remarks on this clone: The same CDR3 arises from other DNA sequences in this sample as well. The chain recombines TRBV6-5 with TRBJ1-5; 9 bases are a match to TRBD1. After removal of 6 bases from V and 2 bases from J, the junction contained 5 bases not matched to a gene. Germline V gene lookup returns CDR1 MNHEY and CDR2 SVGAGI. The CDR3 totals 15 residues. In DNA, the CDR3 is TGTGCCAGCAGCCTTCGGACAGGGGGCAATCAGCCCCAGCATTTT. It encodes CASSLRTGGNQPQHF.

J is TRBJ2-5 and V is TRBV6-6; a weak D match, TRBD2 (7 bases). CDR3 length: 15 amino acids. Germline V gives CDR1 MNHNY, CDR2 SVGAGI (reference sequence). Trimming cost V 6 bases and J 2 bases, with 16 bases left between them. CDR3 loop: CASREGGARQETQYF. CDR3 coding DNA: TGTGCCAGCAGGGAGGGGGGGGCGCGACAAGAGACCCAGTACTTC.

The J gene is TRBJ1-2, the V gene TRBV10-3; tentatively, D is TRBD1 (5 bases). This CDR3 comprises 15 residues. Germline V lookup: CDR1 ENHRY, CDR2 SYGVKD. Trimming shortened V by 0 bases and J by 7 bases, and 15 bases separated the two germline ends. The CDR3 DNA reads TGTGCCATCAGTGAGTCAGCGGGGGGTACGTCTGGCTACACCTTC. It codes for CAISESAGGTSGYTF.

V is TRBV12-3 or TRBV12-4 and J is TRBJ2-7, with TRBD1 matching over 7 bases. The CDR3 spans 13 residues. The J segment lost 6 bases and the V segment lost 4 bases, leaving 6 bases of the junction unmatched. The CDR3 DNA is TGTGCCAGCAGTTCTTGGACAGGCGGCGAGCAGTACTTC. Translation: CASSSWTGGEQYF.

The chain joins TRBV4-3 to TRBJ2-3, with a tentative D call TRBD2 (5 bases). The CDR3 runs to 21 residues. CDR1 LGHNA and CDR2 YSLEER come from the germline V gene. V was pared by 0 bases and J by 0 bases, with 25 bases between. The CDR3 bases are TGCGCCAGCAGCCAAGATTATCCGTTTGAGGGTATACCCCTCAGCACAGATACGCAGTATTTT. This translates into CASSQDYPFEGIPLSTDTQYF.

The chain combines TRBV9 with TRBJ1-1; 8 nucleotides agree with TRBD1. The CDR3 spans 16 residues. Germline CDR1 SGDLS, CDR2 YYNGEE. V gave up 3 bases and J gave up 0 bases; unmatched junction bases: 7. CDR3 sequence (DNA): TGTGCCAGCAGCGGACAGGGGTTGGGCATGAACACTGAAGCTTTCTTT. This sequence encodes CASSGQGLGMNTEAFF.

The V gene is TRBV2, the J gene TRBJ2-1; 12 nucleotides match TRBD2. Germline CDR1 SNHLY, CDR2 FYNNEI. This CDR3 contains 19 residues. V was clipped by 2 bases and J by 10 bases; unmatched bases: 18. The CDR3: CASSERSGFGLAGFGEQFF. DNA of the CDR3: TGTGCCAGCAGTGAACGATCAGGGTTCGGACTAGCGGGGTTTGGGGAGCAGTTCTTC.

This chain links TRBV7-3 with TRBJ2-7; D is perhaps TRBD1 (5 bases). This CDR3 is built from 14 residues. CDR1 SGHTA and CDR2 FQGTGA come from the germline V gene. V gave up 1 base and J gave up 4 bases, with 11 bases separating them. In DNA form, the CDR3 reads TGTGCCAGCAGCTTAAAGTCAGGGCCTTACGAGCAGTACTTC. Amino acid sequence: CASSLKSGPYEQYF.

The V call is TRBV6-5, the J call TRBJ1-5; unclear D gene. V lost 6 bases, J lost 5 bases, and 17 bases lay in between. This CDR3 region has 15 residues. Germline loops: CDR1 MNHEY, CDR2 SVGAGI. The CDR3 DNA reads as TGTGCCAGCAGCCCGACGGGAACGGATTATCAGCCCCAGCATTTT. As protein: CASSPTGTDYQPQHF.

The V gene is TRBV7-9, the J gene TRBJ1-5, with D unresolved. Germline lookup yields CDR1 SEHNR and CDR2 FQNEAQ (reference sequence). With 5 bases removed from V and 6 bases from J, the gap between germline ends came to 11 bases. This CDR3 has 13 amino acids. The CDR3 nucleotides are TGTGCCAGCAGCCCCATAGGAGGTCAGCCCCAGCATTTT. The encoded protein is CASSPIGGQPQHF. Full variable domain (rest looked up from reference TRBV7-9 and TRBJ1-5): DTGVSQNPRHKITKRGQNVTFRCDPISEHNRLYWYRQTLGQGPEFLTYFQNEAQLEKSRLLSDRFSAERPKGSFSTLEIQRTEQGDSAMYLCASSPIGGQPQHFGDGTRLSIL.

The chain combines TRBV24-1 with TRBJ1-1, with D perhaps TRBD1 (6 bases). The germline V and J ends were trimmed by 2 bases and 0 bases, with 9 bases remaining between them. Germline CDR1 and CDR2: KGHDR and SFDVKD. The CDR3 runs 15 residues. Here the CDR3 DNA reads TGTGCCACCAGTGATTCCGGGACAATGAACACTGAAGCTTTCTTT. Its translation: CATSDSGTMNTEAFF.

The rearrangement links TRBV11-2 to TRBJ1-2; 11 bases agree with TRBD1. The germline V gene encodes CDR1 SGHAT and CDR2 FQNNGV. Trimming removed 5 bases from V and 3 bases from J; junction bases left unmatched: 5. The CDR3 is made up of 15 amino acids. The CDR3 nucleotides read TGTGCCAGCAGCGAGGGGACAGGGGGTTACTATGGCTACACCTTC. It specifies CASSEGTGGYYGYTF.

This sequence joins TRBV27 and TRBJ2-5, with TRBD2 matching over 7 bases. J was trimmed by 0 bases and V by 2 bases; bases with no gene match: 3. The CDR3 totals 15 residues. The V gene's germline CDR1 is MNHEY and CDR2 SMNVEV (reference sequence). Here the CDR3 reads CASSLRLADQETQYF. CDR3 nucleotides: TGTGCCAGCAGTTTACGGCTAGCGGACCAAGAGACCCAGTACTTC.

CDR3 coding DNA: TGCGCCAGCAGCCGGTACCAGGGGAATGATTCACCCCTCCACTTT. It encodes CASSRYQGNDSPLHF. V and J are TRBV5-1 and TRBJ1-6; D may be TRBD1 (6 bases). Per germline, CDR1 SGHRS and CDR2 YFSETQ. Trimming pared 4 bases from V and 8 bases from J, leaving 16 bases between. There are 15 residues in the CDR3.

The chain links TRBV5-1 to TRBJ1-1; D not resolved. Trimming removed 0 bases from V and 0 bases from J, with 9 bases in between. CDR1 is SGHRS, CDR2 YFSETQ, per germline. The CDR3 runs to 15 residues. CDR3 residues: CASSLAVMVNTEAFF. CDR3 coding DNA: TGCGCCAGCAGCTTGGCAGTTATGGTGAACACTGAAGCTTTCTTT.

The sample holds one count of this clone. The V and J genes are TRBV19 and TRBJ1-4, with TRBD1 matching over 10 bases. CDR3 length equals 15 residues. CDR1 and CDR2 (germline): LNHDA, SQIVND (reference sequence). Trimming at V came to 6 bases and at J to 7 bases, leaving 8 bases not matched to a gene. The CDR3 is CASRESGQGSEKLFF. The CDR3 bases are TGTGCCAGTAGAGAATCGGGACAGGGGTCTGAAAAACTGTTTTTT.

V usage is TRBV7-2 and J usage is TRBJ2-7; no firm D call. This CDR3 comprises 13 residues. Germline V gives CDR1 SGHTA, CDR2 FQGNSA. Between the trimmed V and J ends, which lost 5 bases and 6 bases, there was a span of 14 bases. CDR3 protein: CASSRGNLGEQYF. The CDR3 DNA is TGTGCCAGCAGCCGCGGCAACTTGGGCGAGCAGTACTTC.

The V call is TRBV4-1, the J call TRBJ2-5, with no clear D. Germline V lookup: CDR1 MGHRA, CDR2 YSYEKL. V shed 1 base and J shed 9 bases, with 12 bases lying between them. This CDR3 has 13 residues. This chain's CDR3 is CASSQGTARPQYF. DNA for the CDR3: TGCGCCAGCAGCCAAGGAACGGCGAGGCCCCAGTACTTC.

This rearrangement joins TRBV5-1 to TRBJ1-2; 9 nucleotides match TRBD1. CDR1 and CDR2 (germline): SGHRS, YFSETQ. With 4 bases clipped from V and 1 base from J, the junction kept 5 bases outside the gene matches. CDR3 length: 15 residues. CDR3 nucleotides: TGCGCCAGCAGCCTTACAGGGGGCGGTAACTATGGCTACACCTTC. It is translated as CASSLTGGGNYGYTF.

This clone came up once. This chain links TRBV6-2 or TRBV6-3 with TRBJ2-1; possible D gene TRBD1, 6 bases. CDR1 and CDR2 from the germline V gene are MNHEY and SVGEGT. CDR3 length: 16 amino acids. Deletions cut 4 bases from V and 5 bases from J, with 18 bases between. As DNA, the CDR3 is TGTGCCAGCAGTTCGGTACAGGGTTTCGCCAACAATGAGCAGTTCTTC. It is translated as CASSSVQGFANNEQFF.

The rearrangement uses TRBV7-2 and TRBJ1-5, with 8 bases fitting TRBD1. Germline trimming cut 5 bases from V and 0 bases from J; bases unmatched to any gene: 12. This CDR3 spans 18 amino acids. CDR1 and CDR2 from the germline V gene are SGHTA and FQGNSA. CDR3 protein: CASSPADREYYSNQPQHF. As DNA, the CDR3 is TGTGCCAGCAGCCCGGCGGACAGGGAATATTATAGCAATCAGCCCCAGCATTTT. The full variable domain, rest sourced from reference TRBV7-2 and TRBJ1-5, is GAGVSQSPSNKVTEKGKDVELRCDPISGHTALYWYRQSLGQGLEFLIYFQGNSAPDKSGLPSDRFSAERTGGSVSTLTIQRTQQEDSAVYLCASSPADREYYSNQPQHFGDGTRLSIL.

J is TRBJ1-1 and V is TRBV4-3; D is ambiguous. This CDR3 has 14 amino acids. Looked up from germline, CDR1 is LGHNA and CDR2 is YSLEER. Trimming stripped 0 bases from V and 5 bases from J, with 10 bases between. CDR3 amino acids: CASSQELAGTEAFF. The CDR3 DNA is TGCGCCAGCAGCCAAGAGCTTGCGGGGACTGAAGCTTTCTTT.

J is TRBJ1-2 and V is TRBV19; 7 bases match TRBD1. The CDR3 length is 15 residues. V shed 3 bases and J 5 bases; nucleotides not matched to a gene: 9. The germline V gene encodes CDR1 LNHDA and CDR2 SQIVND (reference sequence). This CDR3 is CASSIRTGGGYGYTF. Here the CDR3 DNA reads TGTGCCAGTAGTATTAGGACAGGAGGGGGATATGGCTACACCTTC. The variable domain in full, completed from reference TRBV19 and TRBJ1-2, reads DGGITQSPKYLFRKEGQNVTLSCEQNLNHDAMYWYRQDPGQGLRLIYYSQIVNDFQKGDIAEGYSVSREKKESFPLTVTSAQKNPTAFYLCASSIRTGGGYGYTFGSGTRLTVV.